The TCR beta chain described here comes from a study of T cell responses to AZD1222 COVID-19 vaccine. Comments on this clone: Its antigen is currently unknown.

The study, taken as a whole, reports: Baseline seropositivity occurred in only six AZD1222 recipients. With dominance at 160-218 and 743-854, vaccine-associated CD4 TCRs spanned spike.

Trimming pared 4 bases from V and 4 bases from J, leaving 16 bases between. There are 15 residues in the CDR3. Germline lookup yields CDR1 SGHTA and CDR2 FQGNSA. Profiling relied on immunoSEQ multiplex PCR, and the TCRdb table lists in-frame clones only, not all of them. The data show more than 70,000 clones, roughly 85% seen once. This rearrangement joins TRBV7-2 to TRBJ1-2; TRBD1 is a possible D gene (5 bases). The sequence was collected from an adult in good health. This material consisted of peripheral blood, taken on day 0 of AZD1222 vaccination. CDR3: CASSSGQGTGYGYTF. The CDR3 DNA sequence: TGTGCCAGCAGCTCAGGCCAGGGCACCGGCTATGGCTACACCTTC.